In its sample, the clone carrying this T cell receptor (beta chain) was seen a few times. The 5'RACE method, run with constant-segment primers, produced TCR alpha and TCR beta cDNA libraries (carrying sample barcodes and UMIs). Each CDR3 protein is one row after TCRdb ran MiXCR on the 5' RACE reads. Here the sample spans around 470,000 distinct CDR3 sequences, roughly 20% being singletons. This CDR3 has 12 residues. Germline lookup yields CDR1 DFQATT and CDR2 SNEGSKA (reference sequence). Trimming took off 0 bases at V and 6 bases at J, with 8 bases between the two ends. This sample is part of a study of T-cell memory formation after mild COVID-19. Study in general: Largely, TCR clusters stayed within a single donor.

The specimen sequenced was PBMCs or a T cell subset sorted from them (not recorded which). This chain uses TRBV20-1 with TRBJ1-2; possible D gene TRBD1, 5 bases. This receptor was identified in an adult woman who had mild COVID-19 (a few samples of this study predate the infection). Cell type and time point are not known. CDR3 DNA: TGCAGTGCTAGAGATGTACAGGATGGCTACACCTTC. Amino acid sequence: CSARDVQDGYTF.